These T cell receptor beta chains were read from a single sample in a study of blood T cell repertoires in COVID-19. Profiling relied on immunoSEQ multiplex PCR, and the TCRdb table lists in-frame clones only, not all of them. The repertoire includes about 190,000 clones, 89% of them detected once, and 5.5% to 7.5% sits in the top ten. The sequenced material came from peripheral blood. These receptors were collected from a man aged 40-49 years with acute or convalescent COVID-19. The CDR3 runs from the conserved cysteine through the conserved F or W. A D gene is named only where the DNA matches it firmly. The size field is filled for only some rows; it gives once, few, many or a size class.

TRBD1,TRBV18,TRBJ1-2,once,CASSPGDRGDYGYTF,TGTGCCAGCTCACCCGGGGACAGGGGGGACTATGGCTACACCTTC
TRBD2,TRBV24-1,TRBJ2-7,-,CATRGREASRRSREQYF,TGTGCCACCAGGGGGAGGGAGGCTTCAAGGCGTTCGAGGGAGCAGTACTTC
-,TRBV5-6,TRBJ1-1,-,CASSLAGVGNTEAFF,TGTGCCAGCAGCTTGGCAGGGGTGGGGAACACTGAAGCTTTCTTT
TRBD1,TRBV7-9,TRBJ1-5,-,CASSPSGTGAQPQHF,TGTGCCAGCAGCCCCTCCGGGACAGGGGCTCAGCCCCAGCATTTT
-,TRBV5-1,TRBJ2-2,-,CASSSDGRELFF,TGCGCCAGCAGCTCGGACGGGAGGGAGCTGTTTTTT
-,TRBV18,TRBJ2-7,-,CASSSAGGQYEQYF,TGTGCCAGCTCATCGGCAGGGGGGCAATACGAGCAGTACTTC
-,TRBV2,TRBJ2-6,-,CASNRDASGANVLTF,TGTGCCAGCAACCGGGATGCCTCTGGGGCCAACGTCCTGACTTTC
-,TRBV19,TRBJ2-7,few,CASSIGRGASYEQYF,TGTGCCAGTAGTATAGGACGGGGGGCCTCCTACGAGCAGTACTTC
TRBD1,TRBV2,TRBJ2-7,few,CASSPRTGGYEQYF,TGTGCCAGCAGTCCACGGACAGGGGGATACGAGCAGTACTTC
TRBD2,TRBV25-1,TRBJ2-1,-,CASSEFPGLAENEQFF,TGTGCCAGCAGTGAATTTCCCGGACTAGCGGAGAATGAGCAGTTCTTC
TRBD2,TRBV6-4,TRBJ2-7,-,CASSRRGAGISEQYF,TGTGCCAGCAGTCGCCGGGGAGCGGGGATCTCCGAGCAGTACTTC
TRBD1,TRBV19,TRBJ1-5,-,CASSISTGRTIPDSNQPQHF,TGTGCCAGTAGTATATCGACAGGGAGGACCATCCCTGATAGCAATCAGCCCCAGCATTTT
TRBD1,TRBV19,TRBJ2-7,-,CASSPRDRGPYEQYF,TGTGCCAGTAGTCCCCGGGACAGGGGGCCCTACGAGCAGTACTTC
-,TRBV5-6,TRBJ1-2,-,CASSFNKGGVGNYGYTF,TGTGCCAGCAGCTTCAATAAGGGAGGGGTGGGCAACTATGGCTACACCTTC
-,TRBV30,TRBJ2-7,-,CACTGQYEQYF,TGTGCCTGTACAGGGCAGTACGAGCAGTACTTC
TRBD2,TRBV6-5,TRBJ2-5,-,CASTTGGARETQYF,TGTGCCAGCACCACCGGGGGGGCTCGAGAGACCCAGTACTTC
TRBD1,TRBV3-1/TRBV3-2,TRBJ1-4,once,CASSQGDRLFF,TGTGCCAGCAGCCAAGGGGACAGGTTGTTTTTT
-,TRBV28,TRBJ1-2,-,CASSTPPGQGYTF,TGTGCCAGCAGCACACCGCCAGGACAAGGCTACACCTTC
-,TRBV18,TRBJ2-5,-,CASSPVGGRETQYF,TGTGCCAGCTCACCTGTGGGGGGACGTGAGACCCAGTACTTC
TRBD1,TRBV15,TRBJ1-4,-,CAFRGQEKLFF,TGTGCCTTCAGGGGGCAAGAAAAACTGTTTTTT
TRBD2,TRBV2,TRBJ2-5,-,CASSEQRGARETQYF,TGTGCCAGCAGTGAACAGCGGGGGGCGAGAGAGACCCAGTACTTC
-,TRBV2,TRBJ2-1,once,CASSESGSNNEQFF,TGTGCCAGCAGTGAAAGCGGGTCGAACAATGAGCAGTTCTTC
-,TRBV5-1,TRBJ2-1,-,CASSLQGGYNEQFF,TGCGCCAGCAGCTTGCAGGGGGGCTACAATGAGCAGTTCTTC
-,TRBV28,TRBJ1-2,once,CASSFPMGRDYGYTF,TGTGCCAGCAGTTTTCCGATGGGGAGAGACTATGGCTACACCTTC
-,TRBV2,TRBJ2-7,-,CASSQDTYEQYF,TGTGCCAGCAGTCAGGACACCTACGAGCAGTACTTC
-,TRBV7-2,TRBJ2-7,-,CASSSSPYEQYF,TGTGCCAGCAGCTCTAGTCCCTACGAGCAGTACTTC
TRBD1,TRBV7-9,TRBJ2-2,-,CASSLARGQGSGELFF,TGTGCCAGCAGCTTAGCGCGGGGACAGGGTTCCGGGGAGCTGTTTTTT
TRBD1,TRBV24-1,TRBJ1-4,-,CATSDPGQGGEKLFF,TGTGCCACCAGTGATCCGGGACAGGGTGGGGAAAAACTGTTTTTT
TRBD2,TRBV29-1,TRBJ2-5,-,CSVRKELAGDHGETQYF,TGCAGCGTAAGGAAGGAACTAGCGGGGGACCACGGGGAGACCCAGTACTTC
TRBD2,TRBV7-2,TRBJ2-5,-,CASSRGGAGETQYF,TGTGCCAGCAGCCGCGGGGGGGCCGGTGAGACCCAGTACTTC
TRBD1,TRBV7-2,TRBJ1-2,once,CASSEQGAADGYTF,TGTGCCAGCAGCGAGCAGGGGGCTGCTGATGGCTACACCTTC
-,TRBV12-3/TRBV12-4,TRBJ2-3,once,CASSLGGPDTQYF,TGTGCCAGCAGTTTAGGGGGGCCAGATACGCAGTATTTT
-,TRBV29-1,TRBJ1-5,-,CSVARGTDQPQHF,TGCAGCGTTGCAAGGGGGACGGATCAGCCCCAGCATTTT
-,TRBV6-5,TRBJ1-3,-,CASSYSIGYSGNTIYF,TGTGCCAGCAGTTACTCGATCGGTTACTCTGGAAACACCATATATTTT
TRBD1,TRBV7-2,TRBJ1-1,-,CASSPRTGEAFF,TGTGCCAGCAGCCCCCGGACAGGTGAAGCTTTCTTT
TRBD1,TRBV19,TRBJ1-3,-,CASRDRGAAGNTIYF,TGTGCCAGCCGGGACAGGGGAGCGGCTGGAAACACCATATATTTT
-,TRBV15,TRBJ2-5,-,CATSREAAGIVGETQYF,TGTGCCACCAGTAGGGAGGCCGCGGGTATTGTCGGAGAGACCCAGTACTTC
TRBD2,TRBV3-1/TRBV3-2,TRBJ2-3,-,CASSQEYGTSGGGSADTQYF,TGTGCCAGCAGCCAAGAATATGGGACTAGCGGGGGGGGCTCGGCAGATACGCAGTATTTT
-,TRBV27,TRBJ1-5,-,CASSLRVYSNQPQHF,TGTGCCAGCAGTTTGCGGGTGTATAGCAATCAGCCCCAGCATTTT
-,TRBV19,TRBJ1-1,-,CASSRGPRPGDTEAFF,TGTGCCAGTAGTAGAGGGCCTAGGCCAGGTGACACTGAAGCTTTCTTT
TRBD1,TRBV5-1,TRBJ1-6,-,CASSPNRDRNQAPLHF,TGCGCCAGCAGCCCCAACCGGGACAGAAATCAAGCGCCCCTCCACTTT
-,TRBV5-1,TRBJ1-4,-,CASSLGVSAVNEKLFF,TGCGCCAGCAGCTTGGGGGTCAGTGCGGTGAATGAAAAACTGTTTTTT
TRBD1,TRBV28,TRBJ1-2,-,CASSQTGDYGYTF,TGTGCCAGCAGCCAGACAGGGGACTATGGCTACACCTTC
-,TRBV10-3,TRBJ2-1,-,CAIKGLPDNEQFF,TGTGCCATTAAAGGACTACCCGACAATGAGCAGTTCTTC
TRBD1,TRBV11-2,TRBJ1-4,many,CASSPGTGQSNEKLFF,TGTGCCAGCAGCCCCGGAACGGGACAGAGTAATGAAAAACTGTTTTTT
TRBD1,TRBV6-5,TRBJ1-5,-,CASSRDSLNQPQHF,TGTGCCAGCAGCCGGGACAGCCTCAATCAGCCCCAGCATTTT